The clone carrying this T cell receptor beta chain was seen only a few times. Enrolled during active infection, Seattle patients were then followed longitudinally. Original handling: Counts of nucleated cells, estimated from reference gene primer amplification, were obtained. The protocol was immunoSEQ multiplex PCR, while the TCRdb copy is restricted to in-frame clones and leaves out a portion. For V, J and clone size, that table is used; D and trimming come from the DNA. The data hold almost 200,000 clones, with about four fifths observed a single time. V was pared by 1 base and J by 8 bases, with 20 bases between. Germline V lookup: CDR1 SEHNR, CDR2 FQNEAQ (reference sequence). The CDR3 has 16 residues. This specimen belongs to a study of blood T cell repertoires in COVID-19. For the study at large: Sites in the United States, Italy and Spain provided acute and convalescent COVID-19 samples. Sources were T cells, B-cell-depleted T cells, or PBMCs; the material itself was cDNA or gDNA.

Sequencing was carried out using peripheral blood. The TCR sequence derives from a woman aged 35 to 49 with COVID-19, enrolled during active disease. This sequence joins TRBV7-9 and TRBJ1-2, with a weak D call TRBD1 (6 bases). The CDR3 bases are TGTGCCAGCAGCTTAGAAGGGGCTTGGCAGGGGTCAGGCTACACCTTC. It translates to CASSLEGAWQGSGYTF. Based on the CDR3 plus reference TRBV7-9 and TRBJ1-2, the full variable domain is DTGVSQNPRHKITKRGQNVTFRCDPISEHNRLYWYRQTLGQGPEFLTYFQNEAQLEKSRLLSDRFSAERPKGSFSTLEIQRTEQGDSAMYLCASSLEGAWQGSGYTFGSGTRLTVV.